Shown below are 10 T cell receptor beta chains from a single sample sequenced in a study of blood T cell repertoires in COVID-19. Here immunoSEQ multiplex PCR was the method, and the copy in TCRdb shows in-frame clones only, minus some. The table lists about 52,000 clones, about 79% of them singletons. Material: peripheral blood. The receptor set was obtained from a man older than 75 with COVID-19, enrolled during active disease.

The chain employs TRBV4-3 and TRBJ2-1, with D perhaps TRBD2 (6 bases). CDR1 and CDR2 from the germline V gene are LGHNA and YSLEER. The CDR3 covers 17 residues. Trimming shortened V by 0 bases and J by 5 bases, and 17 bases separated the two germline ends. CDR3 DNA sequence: TGCGCCAGCAGCCAAGAGGGGGTATCGGGAGCCCACAATGAGCAGTTCTTC. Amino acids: CASSQEGVSGAHNEQFF.

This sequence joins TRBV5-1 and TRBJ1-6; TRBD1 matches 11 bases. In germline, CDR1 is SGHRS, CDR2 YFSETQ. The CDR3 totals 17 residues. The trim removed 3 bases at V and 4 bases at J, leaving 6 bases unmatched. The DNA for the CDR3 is TGCGCCAGCAGCTCCGGACAGGGGGCAGGATATAATTCACCCCTCCACTTT. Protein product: CASSSGQGAGYNSPLHF.

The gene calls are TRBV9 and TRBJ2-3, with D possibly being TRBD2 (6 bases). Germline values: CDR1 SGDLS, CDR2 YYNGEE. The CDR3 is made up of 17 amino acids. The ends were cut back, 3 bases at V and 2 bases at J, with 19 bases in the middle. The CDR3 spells CASSEDGGGSITDTQYF. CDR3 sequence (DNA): TGTGCCAGCAGCGAGGACGGTGGGGGGTCAATCACAGATACGCAGTATTTT.

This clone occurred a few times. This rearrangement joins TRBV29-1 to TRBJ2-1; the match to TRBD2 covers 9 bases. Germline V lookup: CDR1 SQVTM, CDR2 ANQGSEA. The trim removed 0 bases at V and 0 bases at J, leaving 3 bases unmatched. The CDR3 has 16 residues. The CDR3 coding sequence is TGCAGCGTTGAAGATAATAGCGGGAGCTCCTACAATGAGCAGTTCTTC. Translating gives CSVEDNSGSSYNEQFF.

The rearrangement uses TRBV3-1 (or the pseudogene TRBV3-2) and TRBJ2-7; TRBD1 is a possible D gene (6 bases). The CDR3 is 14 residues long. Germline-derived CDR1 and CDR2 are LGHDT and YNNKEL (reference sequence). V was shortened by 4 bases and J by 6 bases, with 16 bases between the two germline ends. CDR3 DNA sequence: TGTGCCAGCAGCCCAAAACCAACAGGGCTCGAGCAGTACGTC. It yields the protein CASSPKPTGLEQYV.

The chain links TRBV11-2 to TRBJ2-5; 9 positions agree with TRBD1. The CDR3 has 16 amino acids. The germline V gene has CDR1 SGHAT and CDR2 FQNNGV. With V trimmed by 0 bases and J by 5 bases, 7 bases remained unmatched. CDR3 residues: CASSLDLGQGSETQYF. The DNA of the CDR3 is TGTGCCAGCAGCTTAGATCTAGGACAGGGGTCGGAGACCCAGTACTTC.

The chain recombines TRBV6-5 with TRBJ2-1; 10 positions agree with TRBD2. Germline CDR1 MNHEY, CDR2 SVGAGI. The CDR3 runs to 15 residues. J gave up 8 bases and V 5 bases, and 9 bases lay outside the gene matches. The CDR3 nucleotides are TGTGCCAGCAGTACCCTAGCGGGAGTGGCGGATGAGCAGTTCTTC. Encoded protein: CASSTLAGVADEQFF.

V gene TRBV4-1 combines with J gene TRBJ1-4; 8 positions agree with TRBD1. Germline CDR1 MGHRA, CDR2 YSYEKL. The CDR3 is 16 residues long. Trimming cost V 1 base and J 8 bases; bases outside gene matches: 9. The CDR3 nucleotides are TGCGCCAGCAGCCAAGTAGGAACAGGGGGGCGGGAAAAACTGTTTTTT. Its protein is CASSQVGTGGREKLFF.

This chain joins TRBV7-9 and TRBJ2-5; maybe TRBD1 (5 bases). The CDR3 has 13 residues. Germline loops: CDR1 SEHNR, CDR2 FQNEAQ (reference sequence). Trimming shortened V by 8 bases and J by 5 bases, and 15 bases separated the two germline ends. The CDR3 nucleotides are TGTGCCAGCGTTCAGGGTCTTTTGGAGACCCAGTACTTC. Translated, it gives CASVQGLLETQYF. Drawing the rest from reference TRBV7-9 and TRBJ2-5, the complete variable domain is DTGVSQNPRHKITKRGQNVTFRCDPISEHNRLYWYRQTLGQGPEFLTYFQNEAQLEKSRLLSDRFSAERPKGSFSTLEIQRTEQGDSAMYLCASVQGLLETQYFGPGTRLLVL.

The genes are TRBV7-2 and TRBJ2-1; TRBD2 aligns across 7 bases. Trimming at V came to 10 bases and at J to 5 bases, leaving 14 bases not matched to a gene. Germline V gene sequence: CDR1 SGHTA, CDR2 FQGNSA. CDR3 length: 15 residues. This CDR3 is CATSKRGGFNNEQFF. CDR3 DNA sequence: TGTGCCACCAGTAAGAGGGGAGGGTTCAACAATGAGCAGTTCTTC. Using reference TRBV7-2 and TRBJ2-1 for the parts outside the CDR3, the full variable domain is GAGVSQSPSNKVTEKGKDVELRCDPISGHTALYWYRQSLGQGLEFLIYFQGNSAPDKSGLPSDRFSAERTGGSVSTLTIQRTQQEDSAVYLCATSKRGGFNNEQFFGPGTRLTVL.